This T cell receptor (beta chain) is from a study of cytomegalovirus exposure and HLA in healthy donors. There are 16 residues in the CDR3. Trimming at V came to 3 bases and at J to 5 bases, leaving 4 bases not matched to a gene. Germline CDR1 and CDR2: SGHAT and FQNNGV. PCR employed 60 Vbeta and 13 Jbeta primers. Profiled with immunoSEQ multiplex PCR; TCRdb holds only in-frame clones, not every one. Of fewer than 200,000 clones listed, about four fifths were seen once; the top ten hold approximately 0.8%. The specimen was PBMCs. This TCR came from a woman aged 18-29 years in good health and CMV-seronegative. V is TRBV11-2 and J is TRBJ2-5, with TRBD2 identical over 15 bases. CDR3 sequence reads: CASSLLGLAGGETQYF. The CDR3, as DNA: TGTGCCAGCAGCTTGCTAGGACTAGCGGGAGGGGAGACCCAGTACTTC.